This T cell receptor beta chain originates from a study of blood T cell repertoires in COVID-19. Background on the study: COVID-19 samples collected from the United States, Italy and Spain covered acute and convalescent phases. Sources were T cells, B-cell-depleted T cells, or PBMCs; the material itself was cDNA or gDNA.

Under the authors' procedure: It was from reference gene primer amplification that nucleated cell counts were estimated. Sequencing used immunoSEQ multiplex PCR; TCRdb keeps in-frame clones, though not all of them. V and J calls and clone size are as listed in that table; D and trimming were resolved from the DNA. The table includes around 150,000 clones, roughly four fifths detected once. Germline V gives CDR1 SGHRS, CDR2 YFSETQ. The length of the CDR3 is 17 residues. J was trimmed by 0 bases and V by 3 bases; bases with no gene match: 9. V is TRBV5-1 and J is TRBJ1-1, with TRBD1 identical over 9 bases. The sample comprised peripheral blood. This sequence was found in a woman over 75 with active or convalescent COVID-19. CDR3 in amino acids: CASSSHGTGNMNTEAFF. CDR3 DNA sequence: TGCGCCAGCAGCTCCCACGGGACAGGGAATATGAACACTGAAGCTTTCTTT.